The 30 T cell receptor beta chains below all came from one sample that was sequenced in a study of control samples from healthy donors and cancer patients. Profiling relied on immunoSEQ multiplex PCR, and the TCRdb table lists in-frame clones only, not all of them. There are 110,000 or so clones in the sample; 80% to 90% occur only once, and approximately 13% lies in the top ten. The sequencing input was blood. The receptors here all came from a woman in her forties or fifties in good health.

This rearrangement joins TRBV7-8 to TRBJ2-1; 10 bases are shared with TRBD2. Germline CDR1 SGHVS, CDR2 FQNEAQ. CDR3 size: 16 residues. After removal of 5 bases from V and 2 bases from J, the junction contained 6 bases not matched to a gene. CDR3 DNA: TGTGCCAGCAGCCGTCGGACTAGCGGAACCTACAATGAGCAGTTCTTC. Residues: CASSRRTSGTYNEQFF.

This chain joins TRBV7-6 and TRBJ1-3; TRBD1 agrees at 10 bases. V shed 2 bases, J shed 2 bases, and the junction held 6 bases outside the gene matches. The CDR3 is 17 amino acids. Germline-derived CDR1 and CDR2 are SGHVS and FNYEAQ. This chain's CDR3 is CASSLTMTGGPGNTIYF. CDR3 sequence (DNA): TGTGCCAGCAGCTTAACTATGACAGGGGGCCCTGGAAACACCATATATTTT.

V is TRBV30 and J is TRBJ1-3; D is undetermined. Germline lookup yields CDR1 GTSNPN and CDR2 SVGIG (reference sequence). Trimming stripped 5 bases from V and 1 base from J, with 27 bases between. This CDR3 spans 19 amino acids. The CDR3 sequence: CAWPRRVGVAGSSGNTIYF. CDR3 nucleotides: TGTGCCTGGCCCCGGAGAGTCGGGGTGGCTGGGTCTTCTGGAAACACCATATATTTT.

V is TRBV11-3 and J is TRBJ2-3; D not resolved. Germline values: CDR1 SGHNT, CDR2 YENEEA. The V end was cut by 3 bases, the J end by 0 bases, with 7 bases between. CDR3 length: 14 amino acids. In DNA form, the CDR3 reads TGTGCCAGCAGCTTGGGTGGGAGCACAGATACGCAGTATTTT. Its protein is CASSLGGSTDTQYF.

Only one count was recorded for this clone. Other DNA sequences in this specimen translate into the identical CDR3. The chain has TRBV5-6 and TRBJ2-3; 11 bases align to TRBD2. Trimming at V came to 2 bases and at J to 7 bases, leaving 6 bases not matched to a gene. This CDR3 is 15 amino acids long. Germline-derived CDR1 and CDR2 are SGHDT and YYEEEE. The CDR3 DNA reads TGTGCCAGCAGCTTCCTAGCGGGAGGCGGGAATACGCAGTATTTT. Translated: CASSFLAGGGNTQYF.

CDR3: CASNKRQRGQETQYF. CDR3 DNA sequence: TGTGCCAGCAACAAAAGACAGCGGGGACAAGAGACCCAGTACTTC. The V gene is TRBV7-2, the J gene TRBJ2-5; TRBD2 agrees at 7 bases. V gave up 7 bases and J gave up 2 bases; unmatched junction bases: 10. The CDR3 is made up of 15 amino acids. Germline CDR1 reads SGHTA; CDR2 reads FQGNSA.

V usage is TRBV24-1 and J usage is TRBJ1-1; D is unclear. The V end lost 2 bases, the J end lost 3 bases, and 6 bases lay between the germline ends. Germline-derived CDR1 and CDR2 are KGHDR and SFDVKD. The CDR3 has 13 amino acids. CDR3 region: CATSDYEHTEAFF. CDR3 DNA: TGTGCCACCAGTGATTACGAACACACTGAAGCTTTCTTT.

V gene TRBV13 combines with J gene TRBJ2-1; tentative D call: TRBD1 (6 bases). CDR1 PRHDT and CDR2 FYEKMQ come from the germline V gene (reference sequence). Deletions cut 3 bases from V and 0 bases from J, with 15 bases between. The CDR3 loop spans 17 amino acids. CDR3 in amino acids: CASSLRKDSSSYNEQFF. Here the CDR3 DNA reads TGTGCCAGCAGCTTGAGAAAGGACAGTAGCTCCTACAATGAGCAGTTCTTC. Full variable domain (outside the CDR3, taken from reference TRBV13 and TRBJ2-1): AAGVIQSPRHLIKEKRETATLKCYPIPRHDTVYWYQQGPGQDPQFLISFYEKMQSDKGSIPDRFSAQQFSDYHSELNMSSLELGDSALYFCASSLRKDSSSYNEQFFGPGTRLTVL.

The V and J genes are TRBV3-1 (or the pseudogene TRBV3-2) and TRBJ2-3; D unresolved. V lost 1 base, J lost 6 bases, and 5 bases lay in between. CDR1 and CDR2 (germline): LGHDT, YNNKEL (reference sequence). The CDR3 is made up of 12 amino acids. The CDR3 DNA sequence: TGTGCCAGCAGCCAAGGGCCGGATACGCAGTATTTT. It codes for CASSQGPDTQYF.

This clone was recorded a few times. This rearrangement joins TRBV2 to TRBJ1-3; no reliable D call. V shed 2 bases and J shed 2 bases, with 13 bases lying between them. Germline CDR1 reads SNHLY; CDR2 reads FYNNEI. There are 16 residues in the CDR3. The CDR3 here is CASSESLVPPGNTIYF. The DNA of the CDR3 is TGTGCCAGCAGTGAAAGTCTGGTTCCCCCTGGAAACACCATATATTTT.

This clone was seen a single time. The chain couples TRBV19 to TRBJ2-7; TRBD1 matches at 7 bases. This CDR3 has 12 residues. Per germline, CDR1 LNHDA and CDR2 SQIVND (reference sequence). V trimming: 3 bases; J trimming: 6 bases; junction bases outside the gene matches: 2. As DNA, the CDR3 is TGTGCCAGTAGTATGGACAGGAGCGAGCAGTACTTC. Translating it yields CASSMDRSEQYF.

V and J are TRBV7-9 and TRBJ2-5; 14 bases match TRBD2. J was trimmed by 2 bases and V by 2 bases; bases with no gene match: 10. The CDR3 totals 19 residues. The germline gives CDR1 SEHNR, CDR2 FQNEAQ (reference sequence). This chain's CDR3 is CASSLRTGTSGRGQETQYF. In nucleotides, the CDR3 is TGTGCCAGCAGCTTACGCACCGGGACTAGCGGGAGAGGGCAAGAGACCCAGTACTTC.

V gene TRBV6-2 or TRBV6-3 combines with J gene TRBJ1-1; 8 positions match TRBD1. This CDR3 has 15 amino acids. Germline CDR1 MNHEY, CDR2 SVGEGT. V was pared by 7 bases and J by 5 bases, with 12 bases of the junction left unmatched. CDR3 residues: CASIPTDREVTEAFF. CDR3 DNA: TGTGCCAGCATCCCAACGGACAGGGAGGTTACTGAAGCTTTCTTT.

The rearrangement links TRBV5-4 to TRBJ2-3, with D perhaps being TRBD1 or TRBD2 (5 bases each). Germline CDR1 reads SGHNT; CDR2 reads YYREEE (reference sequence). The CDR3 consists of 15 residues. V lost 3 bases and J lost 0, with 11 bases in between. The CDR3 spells CASSSRDGSTDTQYF. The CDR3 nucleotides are TGTGCCAGCAGCTCCCGGGACGGGAGCACAGATACGCAGTATTTT.

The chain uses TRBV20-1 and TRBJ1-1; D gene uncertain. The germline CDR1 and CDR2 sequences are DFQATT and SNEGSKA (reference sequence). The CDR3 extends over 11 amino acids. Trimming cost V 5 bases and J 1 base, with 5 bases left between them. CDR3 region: CSARKNTEAFF. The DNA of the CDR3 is TGCAGTGCTCGAAAGAACACTGAAGCTTTCTTT.

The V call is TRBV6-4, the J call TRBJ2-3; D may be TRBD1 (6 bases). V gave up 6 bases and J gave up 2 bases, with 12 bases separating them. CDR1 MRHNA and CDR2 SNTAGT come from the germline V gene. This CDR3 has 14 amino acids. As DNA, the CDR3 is TGTGCCAGCAGCCTGGACAGCTCCACAGATACGCAGTATTTT. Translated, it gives CASSLDSSTDTQYF.

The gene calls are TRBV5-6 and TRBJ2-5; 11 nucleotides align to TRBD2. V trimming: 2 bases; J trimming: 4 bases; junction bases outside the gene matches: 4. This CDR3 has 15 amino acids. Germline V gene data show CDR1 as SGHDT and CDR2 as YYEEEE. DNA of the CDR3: TGTGCCAGCAGCTTAATAGCGGGAGGGACAGAGACCCAGTACTTC. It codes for CASSLIAGGTETQYF.

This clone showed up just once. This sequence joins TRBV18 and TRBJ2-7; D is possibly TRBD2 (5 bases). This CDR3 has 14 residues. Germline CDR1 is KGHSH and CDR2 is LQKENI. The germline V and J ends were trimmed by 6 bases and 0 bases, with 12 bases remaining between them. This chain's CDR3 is CASSPTEGSYEQYF. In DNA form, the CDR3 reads TGTGCCAGCTCTCCGACCGAGGGCTCCTACGAGCAGTACTTC.

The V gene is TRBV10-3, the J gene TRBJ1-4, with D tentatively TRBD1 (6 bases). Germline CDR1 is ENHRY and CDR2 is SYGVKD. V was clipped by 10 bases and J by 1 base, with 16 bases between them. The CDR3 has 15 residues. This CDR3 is CATTKGGQTNEKLFF. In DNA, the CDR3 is TGTGCCACGACCAAGGGGGGGCAAACTAATGAAAAACTGTTTTTT.

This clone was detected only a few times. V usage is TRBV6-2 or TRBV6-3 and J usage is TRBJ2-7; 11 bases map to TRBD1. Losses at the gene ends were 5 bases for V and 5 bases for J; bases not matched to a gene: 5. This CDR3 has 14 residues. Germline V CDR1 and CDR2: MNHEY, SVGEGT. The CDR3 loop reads CASSSRTGGHEQYF. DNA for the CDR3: TGTGCCAGCAGTAGCCGGACAGGGGGCCACGAGCAGTACTTC.

CDR3 in DNA: TGTGCCAGCAGCCCCAGGGAGGGAAGATCTGGCTACACCTTC. It translates to CASSPREGRSGYTF. The V gene is TRBV13, the J gene TRBJ1-2; D perhaps matches TRBD1 (5 bases). This CDR3 is 14 amino acids long. Germline CDR1 reads PRHDT; CDR2 reads FYEKMQ (reference sequence). Trimming took off 5 bases at V and 7 bases at J, with 17 bases between the two ends.

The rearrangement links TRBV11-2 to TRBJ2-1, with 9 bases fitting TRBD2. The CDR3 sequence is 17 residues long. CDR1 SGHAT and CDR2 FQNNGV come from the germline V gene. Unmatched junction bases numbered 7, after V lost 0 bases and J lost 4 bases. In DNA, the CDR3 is TGTGCCAGCAGCTTAGATCGGGGCGGGAGGGATTACAATGAGCAGTTCTTC. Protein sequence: CASSLDRGGRDYNEQFF.

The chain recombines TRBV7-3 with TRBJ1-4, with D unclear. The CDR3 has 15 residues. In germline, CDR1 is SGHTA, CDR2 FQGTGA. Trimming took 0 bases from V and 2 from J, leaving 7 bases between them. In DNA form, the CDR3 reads TGTGCCAGCAGCTTAACAAAAGGGACTAATGAAAAACTGTTTTTT. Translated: CASSLTKGTNEKLFF. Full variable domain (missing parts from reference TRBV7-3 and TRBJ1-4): GAGVSQTPSNKVTEKGKYVELRCDPISGHTALYWYRQSLGQGPEFLIYFQGTGAADDSGLPNDRFFAVRPEGSVSTLKIQRTERGDSAVYLCASSLTKGTNEKLFFGSGTQLSVL.

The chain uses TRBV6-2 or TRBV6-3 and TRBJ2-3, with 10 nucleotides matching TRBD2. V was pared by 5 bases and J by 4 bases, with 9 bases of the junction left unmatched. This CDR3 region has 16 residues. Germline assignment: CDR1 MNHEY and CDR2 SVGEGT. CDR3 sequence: CASSSLSGRVADTQYF. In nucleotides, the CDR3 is TGTGCCAGCAGTAGCCTAAGCGGGAGGGTAGCAGATACGCAGTATTTT.

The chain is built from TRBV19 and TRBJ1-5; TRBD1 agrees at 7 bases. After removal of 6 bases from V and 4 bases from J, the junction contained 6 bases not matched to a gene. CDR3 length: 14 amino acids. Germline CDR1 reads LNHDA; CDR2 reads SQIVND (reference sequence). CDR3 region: CASRVGTANQPQHF. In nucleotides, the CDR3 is TGTGCCAGTAGGGTGGGGACAGCTAATCAGCCCCAGCATTTT.

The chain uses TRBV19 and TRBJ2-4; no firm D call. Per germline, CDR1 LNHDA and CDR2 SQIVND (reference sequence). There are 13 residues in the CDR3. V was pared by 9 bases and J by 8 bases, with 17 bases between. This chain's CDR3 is CARVLRPLDIQYF. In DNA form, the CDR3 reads TGTGCCAGGGTCTTAAGACCTCTAGACATTCAGTACTTC.

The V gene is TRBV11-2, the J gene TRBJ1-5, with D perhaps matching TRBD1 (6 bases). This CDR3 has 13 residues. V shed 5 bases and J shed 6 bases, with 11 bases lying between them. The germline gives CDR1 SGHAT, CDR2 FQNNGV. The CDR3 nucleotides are TGTGCCAGCAGCGCATACAGGGCTCAGCCCCAGCATTTT. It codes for CASSAYRAQPQHF.

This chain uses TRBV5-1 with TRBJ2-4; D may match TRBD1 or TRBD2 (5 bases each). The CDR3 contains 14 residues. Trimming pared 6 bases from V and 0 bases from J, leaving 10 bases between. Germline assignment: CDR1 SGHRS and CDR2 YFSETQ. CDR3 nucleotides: TGCGCCAGCACCCCGGGGCTAGCCAAAAACATTCAGTACTTC. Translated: CASTPGLAKNIQYF.

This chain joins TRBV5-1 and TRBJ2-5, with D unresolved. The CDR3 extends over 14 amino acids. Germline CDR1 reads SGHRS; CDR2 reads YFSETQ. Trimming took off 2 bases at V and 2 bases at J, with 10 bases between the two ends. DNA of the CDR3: TGCGCCAGCAGCTTAGCAGGTGTTCAAGAGACCCAGTACTTC. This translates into CASSLAGVQETQYF. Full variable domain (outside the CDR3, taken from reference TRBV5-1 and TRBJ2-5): KAGVTQTPRYLIKTRGQQVTLSCSPISGHRSVSWYQQTPGQGLQFLFEYFSETQRNKGNFPGRFSGRQFSNSRSEMNVSTLELGDSALYLCASSLAGVQETQYFGPGTRLLVL.

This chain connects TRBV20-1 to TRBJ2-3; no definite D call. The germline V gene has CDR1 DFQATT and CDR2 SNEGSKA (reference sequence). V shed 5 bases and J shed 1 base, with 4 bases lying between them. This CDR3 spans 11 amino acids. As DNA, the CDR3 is TGCAGTGCTCCGCGCACAGATACGCAGTATTTT. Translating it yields CSAPRTDTQYF.